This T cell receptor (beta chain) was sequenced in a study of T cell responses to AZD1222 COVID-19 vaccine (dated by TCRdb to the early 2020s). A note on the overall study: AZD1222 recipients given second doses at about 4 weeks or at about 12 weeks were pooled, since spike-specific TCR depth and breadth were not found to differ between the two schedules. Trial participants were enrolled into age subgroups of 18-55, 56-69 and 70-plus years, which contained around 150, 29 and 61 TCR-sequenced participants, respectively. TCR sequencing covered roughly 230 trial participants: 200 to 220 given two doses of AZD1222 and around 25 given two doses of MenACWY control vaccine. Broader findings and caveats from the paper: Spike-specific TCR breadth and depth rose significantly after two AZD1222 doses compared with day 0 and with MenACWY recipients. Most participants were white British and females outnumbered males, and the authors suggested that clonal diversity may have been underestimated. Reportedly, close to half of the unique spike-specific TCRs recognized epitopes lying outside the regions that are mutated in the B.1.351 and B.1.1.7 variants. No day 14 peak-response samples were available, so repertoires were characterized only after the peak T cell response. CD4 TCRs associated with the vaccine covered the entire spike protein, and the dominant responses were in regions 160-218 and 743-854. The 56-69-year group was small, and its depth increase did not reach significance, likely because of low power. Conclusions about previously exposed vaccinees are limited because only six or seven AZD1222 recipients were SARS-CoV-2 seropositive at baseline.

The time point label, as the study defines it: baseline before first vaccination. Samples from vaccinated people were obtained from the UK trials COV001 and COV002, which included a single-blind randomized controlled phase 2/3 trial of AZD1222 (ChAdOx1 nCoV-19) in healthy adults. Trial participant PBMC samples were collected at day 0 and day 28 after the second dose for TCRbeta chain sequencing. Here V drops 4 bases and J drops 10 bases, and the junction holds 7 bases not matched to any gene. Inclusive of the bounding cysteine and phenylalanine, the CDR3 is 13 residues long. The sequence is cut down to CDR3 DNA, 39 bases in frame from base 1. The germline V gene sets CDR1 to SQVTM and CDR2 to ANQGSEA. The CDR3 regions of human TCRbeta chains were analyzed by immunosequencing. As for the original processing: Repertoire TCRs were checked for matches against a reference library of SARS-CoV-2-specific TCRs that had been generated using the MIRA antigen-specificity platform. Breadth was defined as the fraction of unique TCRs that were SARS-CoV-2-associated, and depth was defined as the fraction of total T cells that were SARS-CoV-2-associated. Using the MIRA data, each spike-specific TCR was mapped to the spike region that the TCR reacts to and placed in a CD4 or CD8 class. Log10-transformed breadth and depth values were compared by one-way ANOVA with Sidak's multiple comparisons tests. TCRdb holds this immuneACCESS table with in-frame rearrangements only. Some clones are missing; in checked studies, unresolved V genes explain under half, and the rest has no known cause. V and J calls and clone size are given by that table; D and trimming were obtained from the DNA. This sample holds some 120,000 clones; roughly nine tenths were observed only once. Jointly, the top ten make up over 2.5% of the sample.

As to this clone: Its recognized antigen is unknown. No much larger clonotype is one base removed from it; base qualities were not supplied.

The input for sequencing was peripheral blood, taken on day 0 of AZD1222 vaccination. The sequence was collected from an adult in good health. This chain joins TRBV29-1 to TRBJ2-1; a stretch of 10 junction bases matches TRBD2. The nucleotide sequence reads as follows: TGCAGCGTTGGAGCGGGAGGGCCTCGCGAGCAGTTCTTC. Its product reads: CSVGAGGPREQFF.